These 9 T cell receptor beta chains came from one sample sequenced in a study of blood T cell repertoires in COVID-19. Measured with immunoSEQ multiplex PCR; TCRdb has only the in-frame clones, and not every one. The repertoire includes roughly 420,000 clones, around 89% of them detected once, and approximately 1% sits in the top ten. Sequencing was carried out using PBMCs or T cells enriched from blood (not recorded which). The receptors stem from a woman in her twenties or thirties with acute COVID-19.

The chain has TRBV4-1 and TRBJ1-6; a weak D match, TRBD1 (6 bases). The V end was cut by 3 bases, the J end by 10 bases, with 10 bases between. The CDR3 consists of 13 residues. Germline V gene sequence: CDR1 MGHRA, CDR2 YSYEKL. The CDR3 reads CASSHAQGSPLHF. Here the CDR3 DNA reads TGCGCCAGCAGCCACGCACAGGGATCACCCCTCCACTTT.

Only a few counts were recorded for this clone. The chain's CDR3 is CASSGTGTSGGSSYNEQFF. In DNA, the CDR3 is TGTGCCAGCAGCGGAACCGGGACTAGCGGGGGGTCCTCCTACAATGAGCAGTTCTTC. The chain recombines TRBV7-2 with TRBJ2-1, with 15 nucleotides matching TRBD2. V dropped 5 bases and J dropped 0; count of bases not matched to a gene: 8. Germline V lookup: CDR1 SGHTA, CDR2 FQGNSA. The length of the CDR3 is 19 residues.

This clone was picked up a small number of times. As DNA, the CDR3 is TGTGCCAGCAGGACAGGGGGCCAGGCTAATGAAAAACTGTTTTTT. Protein sequence: CASRTGGQANEKLFF. The chain links TRBV18 to TRBJ1-4; TRBD1 aligns across 11 bases. V gave up 8 bases and J gave up 3 bases; unmatched junction bases: 5. The CDR3 spans 15 residues. CDR1 KGHSH and CDR2 LQKENI come from the germline V gene.

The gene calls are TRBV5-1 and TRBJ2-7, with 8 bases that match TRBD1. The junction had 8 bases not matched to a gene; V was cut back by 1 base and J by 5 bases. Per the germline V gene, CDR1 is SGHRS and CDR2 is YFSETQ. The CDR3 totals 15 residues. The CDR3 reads CASSLWTGIRDEQYF. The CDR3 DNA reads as TGCGCCAGCAGCTTGTGGACAGGGATTCGAGACGAGCAGTACTTC.

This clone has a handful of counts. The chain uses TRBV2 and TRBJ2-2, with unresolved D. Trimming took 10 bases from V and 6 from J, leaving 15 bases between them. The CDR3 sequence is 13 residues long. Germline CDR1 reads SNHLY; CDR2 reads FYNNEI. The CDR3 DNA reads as TGTGCCACCCCAGGCACGATGGCCGGGGAGCTGTTTTTT. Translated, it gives CATPGTMAGELFF.

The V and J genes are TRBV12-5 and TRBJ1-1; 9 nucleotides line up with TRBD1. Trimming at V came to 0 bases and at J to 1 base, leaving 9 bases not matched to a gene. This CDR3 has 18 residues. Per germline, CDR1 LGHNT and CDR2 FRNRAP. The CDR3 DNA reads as TGTGCTAGTGGTTTGGTACTGGGACAGGGCGAGCGGAACACTGAAGCTTTCTTT. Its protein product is CASGLVLGQGERNTEAFF.

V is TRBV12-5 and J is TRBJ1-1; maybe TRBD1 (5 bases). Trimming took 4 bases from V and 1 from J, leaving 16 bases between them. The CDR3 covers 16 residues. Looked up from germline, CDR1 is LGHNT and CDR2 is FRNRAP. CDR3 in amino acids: CASGWLYGGRNTEAFF. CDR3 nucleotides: TGTGCTAGTGGTTGGTTGTACGGGGGTAGGAACACTGAAGCTTTCTTT.

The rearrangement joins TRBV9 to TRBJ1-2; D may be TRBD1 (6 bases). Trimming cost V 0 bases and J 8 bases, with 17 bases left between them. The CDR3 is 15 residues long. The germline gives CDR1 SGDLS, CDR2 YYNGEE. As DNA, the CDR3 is TGTGCCAGCAGCGTAGCTTCGACAGGAAAAAACGGCTACACCTTC. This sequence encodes CASSVASTGKNGYTF. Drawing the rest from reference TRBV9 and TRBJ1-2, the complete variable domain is DSGVTQTPKHLITATGQRVTLRCSPRSGDLSVYWYQQSLDQGLQFLIQYYNGEERAKGNILERFSAQQFPDLHSELNLSSLELGDSALYFCASSVASTGKNGYTFGSGTRLTVV.

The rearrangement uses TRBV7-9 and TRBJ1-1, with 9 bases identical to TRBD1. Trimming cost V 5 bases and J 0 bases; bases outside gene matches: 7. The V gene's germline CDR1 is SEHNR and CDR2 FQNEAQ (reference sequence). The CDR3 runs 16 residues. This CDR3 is CASSRTGGRMNTEAFF. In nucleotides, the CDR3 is TGTGCCAGCAGCCGTACAGGGGGCCGAATGAACACTGAAGCTTTCTTT.